This TCR beta chain was identified in a study of PD-1 blockade in classical Hodgkin lymphoma. Produced via immunoSEQ multiplex PCR; TCRdb's table is partial and in-frame only. This sample has 29,000 or so clones, with roughly 80% found just once. Indicated time point: cycle 4 day 1 (C4D1), after 6 weeks of nivolumab. After autologous stem cell transplantation all patients relapsed, and prior brentuximab vedotin exposure differed between cohorts. Out of thawed PBMCs, magnetic negative selection purified CD4+ T cells. A note on this clone: Its specificity is not known.

Study-wide results and limits: It was reported that newly diagnosed patients had less baseline TCR diversity than healthy donors. Those starting nivolumab under 1 year post-ASCT were excluded.

V gave up 4 bases and J gave up 2 bases; unmatched junction bases: 9. Germline V gene data show CDR1 as SGHRS and CDR2 as YFSETQ. The CDR3 has 17 residues. This TCR was recovered from a human donor with classical Hodgkin lymphoma. Source: CD4+ T cells from blood, taken before the fourth cycle of nivolumab. The J gene is TRBJ1-5, the V gene TRBV5-1, with 10 bases fitting TRBD1. The CDR3 DNA reads as TGCGCCAGCAGCCCGGGGACAGGGGATGTGGGCAATCAGCCCCAGCATTTT. This encodes CASSPGTGDVGNQPQHF.